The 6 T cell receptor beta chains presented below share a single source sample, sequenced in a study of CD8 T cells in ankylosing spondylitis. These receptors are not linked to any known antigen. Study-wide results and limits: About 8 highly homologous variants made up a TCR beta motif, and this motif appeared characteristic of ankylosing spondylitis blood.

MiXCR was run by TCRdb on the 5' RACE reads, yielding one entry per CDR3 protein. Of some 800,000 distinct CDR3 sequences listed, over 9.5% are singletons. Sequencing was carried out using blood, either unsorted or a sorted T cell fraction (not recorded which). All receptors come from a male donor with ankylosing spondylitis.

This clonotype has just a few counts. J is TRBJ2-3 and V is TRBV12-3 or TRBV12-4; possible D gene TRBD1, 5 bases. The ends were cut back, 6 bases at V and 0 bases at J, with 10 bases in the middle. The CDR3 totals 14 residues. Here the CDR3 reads CASRLTASTDTQYF. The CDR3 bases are TGTGCCAGCAGGTTGACAGCTAGCACAGATACGCAGTATTTT.

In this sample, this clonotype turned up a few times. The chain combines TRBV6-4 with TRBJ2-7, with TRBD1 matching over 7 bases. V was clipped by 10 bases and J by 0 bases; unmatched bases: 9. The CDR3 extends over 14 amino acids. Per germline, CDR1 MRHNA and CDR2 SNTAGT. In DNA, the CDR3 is TGTGCCACCGGGGACAGAAGGAGCTCCTACGAGCAGTACTTC. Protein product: CATGDRRSSYEQYF.

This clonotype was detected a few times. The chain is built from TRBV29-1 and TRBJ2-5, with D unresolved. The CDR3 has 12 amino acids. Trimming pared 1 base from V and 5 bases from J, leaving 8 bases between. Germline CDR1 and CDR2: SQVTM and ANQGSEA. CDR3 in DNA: TGCAGCGTTGAAGCCGCTCGGGAGACCCAGTACTTC. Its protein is CSVEAARETQYF.

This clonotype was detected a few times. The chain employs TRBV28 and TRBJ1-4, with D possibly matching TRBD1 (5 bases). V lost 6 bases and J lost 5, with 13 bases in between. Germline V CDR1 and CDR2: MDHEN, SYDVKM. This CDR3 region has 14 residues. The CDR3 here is CASSPPGRNEKLFF. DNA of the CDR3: TGTGCCAGCAGCCCACCGGGACGGAATGAAAAACTGTTTTTT. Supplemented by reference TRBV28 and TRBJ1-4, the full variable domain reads DVKVTQSSRYLVKRTGEKVFLECVQDMDHENMFWYRQDPGLGLRLIYFSYDVKMKEKGDIPEGYSVSREKKERFSLILESASTNQTSMYLCASSPPGRNEKLFFGSGTQLSVL.

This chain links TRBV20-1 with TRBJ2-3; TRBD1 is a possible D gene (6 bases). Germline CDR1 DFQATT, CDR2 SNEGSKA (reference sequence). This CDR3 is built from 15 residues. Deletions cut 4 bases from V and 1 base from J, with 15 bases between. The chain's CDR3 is CSAISGYRGTDTQYF. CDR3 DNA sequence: TGCAGTGCTATTTCCGGCTACAGGGGCACAGATACGCAGTATTTT.

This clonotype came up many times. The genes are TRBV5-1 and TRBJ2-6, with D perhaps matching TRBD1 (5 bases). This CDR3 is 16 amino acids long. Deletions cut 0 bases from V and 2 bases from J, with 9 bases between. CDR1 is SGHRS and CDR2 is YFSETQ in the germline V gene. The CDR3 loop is CASSLAVQAGANVLTF. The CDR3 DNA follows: TGCGCCAGCAGCTTGGCCGTACAGGCTGGGGCCAACGTCCTGACTTTC.